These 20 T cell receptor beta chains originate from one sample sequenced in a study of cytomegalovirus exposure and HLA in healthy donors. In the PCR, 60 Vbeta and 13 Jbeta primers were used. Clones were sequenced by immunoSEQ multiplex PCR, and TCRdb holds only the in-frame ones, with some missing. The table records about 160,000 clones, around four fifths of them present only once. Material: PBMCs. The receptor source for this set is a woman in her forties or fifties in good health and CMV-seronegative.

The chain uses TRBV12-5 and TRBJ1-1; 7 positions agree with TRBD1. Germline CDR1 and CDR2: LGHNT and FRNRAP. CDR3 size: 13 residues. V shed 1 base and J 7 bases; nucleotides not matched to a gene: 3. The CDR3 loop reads CASGLEQGLEAFF. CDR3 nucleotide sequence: TGTGCTAGTGGTTTGGAACAGGGGCTTGAAGCTTTCTTT.

As DNA, the CDR3 is TGTGCCAGCAGTAAAAACAGGGGGTGGGCAGATACGCAGTATTTT. Translating gives CASSKNRGWADTQYF. The genes are TRBV6-5 and TRBJ2-3, with 8 bases fitting TRBD1. V gave up 5 bases and J gave up 4 bases; unmatched junction bases: 8. Germline CDR1 and CDR2: MNHEY and SVGAGI. CDR3 length: 15 amino acids.

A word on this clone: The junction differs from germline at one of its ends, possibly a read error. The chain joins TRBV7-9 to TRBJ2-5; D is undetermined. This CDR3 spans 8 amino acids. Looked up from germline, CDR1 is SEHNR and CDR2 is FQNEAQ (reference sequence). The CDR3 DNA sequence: TGTGCCAGCAGCCCATCGGACTTC. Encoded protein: CASSPSDF.

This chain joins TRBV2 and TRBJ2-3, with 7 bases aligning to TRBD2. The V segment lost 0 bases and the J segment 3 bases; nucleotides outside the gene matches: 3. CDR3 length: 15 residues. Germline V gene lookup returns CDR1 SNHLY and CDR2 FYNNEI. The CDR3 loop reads CASSEATGGTDTQYF. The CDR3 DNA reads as TGTGCCAGCAGTGAAGCGACCGGGGGGACAGATACGCAGTATTTT.

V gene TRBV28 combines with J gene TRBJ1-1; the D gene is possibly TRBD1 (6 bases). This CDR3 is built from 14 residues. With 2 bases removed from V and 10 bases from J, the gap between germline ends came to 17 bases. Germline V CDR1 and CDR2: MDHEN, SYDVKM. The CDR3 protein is CASSLGRGVGGAFF. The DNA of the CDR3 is TGTGCCAGCAGTTTAGGCAGGGGCGTTGGTGGAGCTTTCTTT.

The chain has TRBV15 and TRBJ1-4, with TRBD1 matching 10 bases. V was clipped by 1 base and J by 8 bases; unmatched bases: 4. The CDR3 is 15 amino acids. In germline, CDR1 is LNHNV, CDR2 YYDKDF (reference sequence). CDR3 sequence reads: CATSRAGQGSEKLFF. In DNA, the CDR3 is TGTGCCACCAGCAGAGCGGGACAGGGGAGCGAAAAACTGTTTTTT.

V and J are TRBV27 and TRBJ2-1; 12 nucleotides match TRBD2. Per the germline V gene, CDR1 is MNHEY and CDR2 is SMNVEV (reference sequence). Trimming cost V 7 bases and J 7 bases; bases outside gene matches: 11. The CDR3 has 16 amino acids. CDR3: CASKPPGLAGGNEQFF. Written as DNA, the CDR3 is TGTGCCAGCAAACCGCCGGGACTAGCGGGTGGGAATGAGCAGTTCTTC.

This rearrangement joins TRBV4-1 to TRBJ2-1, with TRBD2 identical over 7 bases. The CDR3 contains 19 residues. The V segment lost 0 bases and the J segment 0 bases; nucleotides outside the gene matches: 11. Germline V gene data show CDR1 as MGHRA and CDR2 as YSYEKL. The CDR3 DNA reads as TGCGCCAGCAGCCAAGACCCGGGGAGGGGTTCTAGCTCCTACAATGAGCAGTTCTTC. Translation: CASSQDPGRGSSSYNEQFF.

CDR3 protein: CASSPLRSLREKLFF. In DNA form, the CDR3 reads TGTGCCAGCTCACCTCTTCGGAGCCTGAGGGAAAAACTGTTTTTT. The V and J genes are TRBV18 and TRBJ1-4; D is unresolved. Per germline, CDR1 KGHSH and CDR2 LQKENI. The ends were cut back, 3 bases at V and 8 bases at J, with 16 bases in the middle. The CDR3 sequence is 15 residues long.

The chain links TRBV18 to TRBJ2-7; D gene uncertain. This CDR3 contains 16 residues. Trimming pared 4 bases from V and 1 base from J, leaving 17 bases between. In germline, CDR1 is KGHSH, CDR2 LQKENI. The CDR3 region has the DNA TGTGCCAGCTCACTCTTTGACCAGGCCCTGTCCTACGAGCAGTACTTC. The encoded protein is CASSLFDQALSYEQYF.

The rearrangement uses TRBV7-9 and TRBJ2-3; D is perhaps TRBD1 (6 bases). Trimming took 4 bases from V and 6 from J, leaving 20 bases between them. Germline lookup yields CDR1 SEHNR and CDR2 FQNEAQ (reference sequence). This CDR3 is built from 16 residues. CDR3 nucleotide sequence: TGTGCCAGCAGCTCCTTGATGGGGGCCCCAGGGGATACGCAGTATTTT. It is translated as CASSSLMGAPGDTQYF.

CDR3: CAISGEVLSSYEQYF. In nucleotides, the CDR3 is TGTGCCATCAGTGGGGAGGTCCTAAGCTCCTACGAGCAGTACTTC. This chain links TRBV10-3 with TRBJ2-7; TRBD2 might be the D (6 bases). The length of the CDR3 is 15 residues. Trimming stripped 4 bases from V and 0 bases from J, with 13 bases between. Germline V gene data show CDR1 as ENHRY and CDR2 as SYGVKD.

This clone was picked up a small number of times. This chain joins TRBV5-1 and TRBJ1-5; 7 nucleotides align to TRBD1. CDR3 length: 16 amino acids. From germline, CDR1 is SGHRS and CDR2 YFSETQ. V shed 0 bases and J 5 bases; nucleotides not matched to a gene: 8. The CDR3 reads CASSLEGRQGDQPQHF. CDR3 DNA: TGCGCCAGCAGCTTGGAGGGAAGGCAGGGGGATCAGCCCCAGCATTTT.

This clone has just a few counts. CDR3 amino acids: CASSHTDRSSYEQYF. DNA for the CDR3: TGTGCCAGCAGTCACACGGACAGGAGCTCCTACGAGCAGTACTTC. The chain couples TRBV6-4 to TRBJ2-7; 7 bases align to TRBD1. This CDR3 is 15 amino acids long. Germline V gene lookup returns CDR1 MRHNA and CDR2 SNTAGT. Trimming took 5 bases from V and 0 from J; bases not matched to a gene: 7.

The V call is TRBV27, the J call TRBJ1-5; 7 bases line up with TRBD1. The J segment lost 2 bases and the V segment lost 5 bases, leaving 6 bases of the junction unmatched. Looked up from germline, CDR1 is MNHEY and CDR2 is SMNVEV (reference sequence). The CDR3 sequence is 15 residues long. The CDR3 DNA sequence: TGTGCCAGCAGTCCAGACAGGGTCGGCAATCAGCCCCAGCATTTT. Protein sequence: CASSPDRVGNQPQHF.

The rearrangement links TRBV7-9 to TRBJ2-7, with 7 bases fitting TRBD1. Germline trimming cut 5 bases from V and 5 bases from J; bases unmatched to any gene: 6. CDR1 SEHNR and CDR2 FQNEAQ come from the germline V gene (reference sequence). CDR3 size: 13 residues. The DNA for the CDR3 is TGTGCCAGCAGCATGACAGGGTGGGACGAGCAGTACTTC. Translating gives CASSMTGWDEQYF.

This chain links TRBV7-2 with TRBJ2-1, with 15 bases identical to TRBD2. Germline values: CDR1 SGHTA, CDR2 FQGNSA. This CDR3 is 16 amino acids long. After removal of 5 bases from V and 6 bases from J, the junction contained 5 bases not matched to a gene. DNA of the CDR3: TGTGCCAGCAGCAGGACTAGCGGGGGGGTTGGCAATGAGCAGTTCTTC. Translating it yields CASSRTSGGVGNEQFF.

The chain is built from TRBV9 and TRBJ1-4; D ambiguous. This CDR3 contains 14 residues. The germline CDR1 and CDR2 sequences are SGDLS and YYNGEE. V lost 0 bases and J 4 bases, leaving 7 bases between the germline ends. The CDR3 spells CASSVGAHNEKLFF. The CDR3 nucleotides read TGTGCCAGCAGCGTAGGGGCCCATAATGAAAAACTGTTTTTT.

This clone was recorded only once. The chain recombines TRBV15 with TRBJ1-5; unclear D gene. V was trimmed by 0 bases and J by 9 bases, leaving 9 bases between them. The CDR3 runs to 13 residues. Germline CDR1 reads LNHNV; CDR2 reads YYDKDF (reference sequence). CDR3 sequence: CATSREGGSPQHF. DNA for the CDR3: TGTGCCACCAGCAGAGAGGGCGGGTCGCCCCAGCATTTT.

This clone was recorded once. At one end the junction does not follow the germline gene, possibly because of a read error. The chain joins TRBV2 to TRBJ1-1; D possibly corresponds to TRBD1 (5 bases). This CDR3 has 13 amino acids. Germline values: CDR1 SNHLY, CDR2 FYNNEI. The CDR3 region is CASGEQENTEAFF. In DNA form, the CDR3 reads TGTGCCAGCGGTGAACAGGAGAACACTGAAGCTTTCTTT.